The clone carrying this TCR beta chain appeared many times. Its antigen is unidentified. The data are from a study of Graves' ophthalmopathy and Graves' hyperthyroidism. Regarding the study as a whole: A 13-signature model separated ophthalmopathy from stable hyperthyroidism, reaching roughly 85% sensitivity and approximately 81% specificity cross-validated. Sensitivity reached around 67% and specificity approximately 72% when the model predicted ophthalmopathy progression. Most thyroid-expanded clonotypes exceeding 0.001 frequency were also found in blood.

The sequenced template was RNA, covering the TCR beta CDR3 region. First-round RT-PCR used HTBI primers; second-round multiplex PCR followed. MiXCR, run by TCRdb on the multiplex PCR reads, gives a single entry per CDR3 protein. Of roughly 420,000 distinct CDR3 sequences in the sample, 20% to 25% were seen once. Lactation, pregnancy, uncontrolled infections and other autoimmune diseases were all grounds for excluding patients. This clonotype was obtained from a woman younger than 30 with stable Graves' hyperthyroidism. The sample taken for sequencing was peripheral blood.

CDR3 bases: TGTGCCAGCAGCCAACGGGGGGCCAATCAGCCCCAGCATTTT. Translated, it gives CASSQRGANQPQHF. The V call is TRBV14, the J call TRBJ1-5; D perhaps matches TRBD1 (6 bases). The CDR3 runs to 14 residues. In germline, CDR1 is SGHDN, CDR2 FVKESK. Trimming removed 2 bases at V and 3 bases at J, with 8 bases between.